The 29 T cell receptor beta chains below come from one sample, sequenced in a study of T-cell reconstitution after alpha-beta-depleted transplantation in children. TCRbeta library preparation incorporated unique molecular identifiers. TCRdb called the PCR reads again in MiXCR, with one record for every CDR3 protein. Of 700,000 to 950,000 distinct CDR3 sequences detected, roughly 15% appear once; the ten largest clones hold roughly 4.8%. The sequencing here drew on PBMCs, mostly from graft donor cells, taken 360 days after TCRalphabeta/CD19-depleted stem cell transplant. The receptors derive from a male patient younger than 18 who had a stem cell transplant for acute lymphoblastic leukemia, so the T cells may come from the graft donor.

The genes are TRBV5-1 and TRBJ2-1; perhaps TRBD1 as D (6 bases). V was cut by 4 bases and J by 3 bases, with 14 bases left in between. This CDR3 is 15 amino acids long. CDR1 SGHRS and CDR2 YFSETQ come from the germline V gene. This chain's CDR3 is CASSRTAGHYNEQFF. In DNA form, the CDR3 reads TGCGCCAGCAGCCGGACAGCCGGCCACTACAATGAGCAGTTCTTC.

V gene TRBV25-1 combines with J gene TRBJ2-5, with no clear D. The ends were cut back, 2 bases at V and 3 bases at J, with 7 bases in the middle. The CDR3 runs to 13 residues. Looked up from germline, CDR1 is MGHDK and CDR2 is SYGVNS. The chain's CDR3 is CASSEQIEETQYF. The CDR3 nucleotides are TGTGCCAGCAGTGAACAGATAGAAGAGACCCAGTACTTC.

This clonotype was observed a few times. The chain links TRBV5-1 to TRBJ2-7; 11 nucleotides agree with TRBD2. After removal of 6 bases from V and 7 bases from J, the junction contained 21 bases not matched to a gene. Germline loops: CDR1 SGHRS, CDR2 YFSETQ. The CDR3 spans 18 residues. The CDR3 DNA reads as TGCGCCAGCAAGGCGCCCGGGACTAGCGGATCCCTTCTAGGGGAGCAGTACTTC. Its translation: CASKAPGTSGSLLGEQYF.

This chain joins TRBV20-1 and TRBJ2-3; possible D gene TRBD2, 6 bases. The germline CDR1 and CDR2 sequences are DFQATT and SNEGSKA (reference sequence). The CDR3 runs to 15 residues. The CDR3 DNA reads as TGCAGCCCCTTTTCGGGAGCCTCCCCCCCAGATACGCAGTATTTT. As protein: CSPFSGASPPDTQYF.

This clonotype was counted between two and nine times. This sequence joins TRBV20-1 and TRBJ1-1; 8 bases are a match to TRBD1. CDR1 is DFQATT, CDR2 SNEGSKA, per germline (reference sequence). The CDR3 is made up of 14 amino acids. V shed 3 bases, J shed 1 base, and the junction held 4 bases outside the gene matches. CDR3 amino acids: CSAREQGGNTEAFF. In DNA, the CDR3 is TGCAGTGCTAGGGAACAGGGGGGGAACACTGAAGCTTTCTTT.

This clonotype was detected only a few times. V is TRBV2 and J is TRBJ2-2; 7 positions agree with TRBD1. Germline lookup yields CDR1 SNHLY and CDR2 FYNNEI. V was pared by 6 bases and J by 6 bases, with 7 bases of the junction left unmatched. The CDR3 is 14 amino acids. CDR3 coding DNA: TGTGCCAGCAGGGCCAACAGGGGATCCGGGGAGCTGTTTTTT. This sequence encodes CASRANRGSGELFF.

The rearrangement joins TRBV20-1 to TRBJ2-7, with D tentatively TRBD2 (7 bases). Germline values: CDR1 DFQATT, CDR2 SNEGSKA (reference sequence). Trimming took off 5 bases at V and 7 bases at J, with 21 bases between the two ends. This CDR3 comprises 14 residues. The DNA for the CDR3 is TGCAGTGCTTCCCCCGGGGGGCGGTCGGAAGAGCAGTACTTC. Its protein product is CSASPGGRSEEQYF.

In its sample, this clonotype was seen many times. The V gene is TRBV2, the J gene TRBJ2-1; 10 bases are shared with TRBD2. The junction had 1 base not matched to a gene; V was cut back by 6 bases and J by 2 bases. The CDR3 is 14 residues long. Germline values: CDR1 SNHLY, CDR2 FYNNEI. The CDR3: CASSGLAAYNEQFF. DNA of the CDR3: TGTGCCAGCAGCGGACTAGCGGCCTACAATGAGCAGTTCTTC.

This clonotype occurred a few times. This rearrangement joins TRBV4-1 to TRBJ1-1, with D hard to call. The CDR3 length is 14 residues. The germline V gene has CDR1 MGHRA and CDR2 YSYEKL. V was pared by 3 bases and J by 10 bases, with 18 bases between. Written as DNA, the CDR3 is TGCGCCAGCAGCCAGGAGAATTCCGGAGCACGAGCTTTCTTT. It codes for CASSQENSGARAFF.

This clonotype has a handful of counts. The chain is built from TRBV20-1 and TRBJ1-6; maybe TRBD1 (6 bases). Per the germline V gene, CDR1 is DFQATT and CDR2 is SNEGSKA (reference sequence). This CDR3 is built from 14 residues. V lost 6 bases and J 10 bases, leaving 19 bases between the germline ends. CDR3 amino acids: CSAHLGGANSPLHF. The DNA for the CDR3 is TGCAGTGCCCACTTAGGGGGGGCCAACTCACCCCTCCACTTT.

The V call is TRBV29-1, the J call TRBJ1-2, with a weak D call TRBD1 (6 bases). Trimming cost V 2 bases and J 7 bases, with 23 bases left between them. Germline V gene data show CDR1 as SQVTM and CDR2 as ANQGSEA. The CDR3 length is 16 residues. The CDR3, as DNA: TGCAGCGTTGAACACGGAGTGGGGGGCCCTATTGGTGGCTACACCTTC. This sequence encodes CSVEHGVGGPIGGYTF.

There are a few counts of this clonotype. The genes are TRBV7-3 and TRBJ1-2; D ambiguous. The germline V and J ends were trimmed by 2 bases and 4 bases, with 14 bases remaining between them. The CDR3 is 15 residues long. Per the germline V gene, CDR1 is SGHTA and CDR2 is FQGTGA. The CDR3 sequence: CASSLEHLPSYGYTF. The CDR3 region has the DNA TGTGCCAGCAGCTTAGAACATCTACCTTCCTATGGCTACACCTTC.

The rearrangement joins TRBV7-6 to TRBJ1-1; no clear D gene. Germline CDR1 and CDR2: SGHVS and FNYEAQ. Trimming cost V 0 bases and J 4 bases, with 9 bases left between them. The CDR3 has 14 residues. Here the CDR3 DNA reads TGTGCCAGCAGCTTAGCAAGTAAGGGCACTGAAGCTTTCTTT. Protein product: CASSLASKGTEAFF.

This chain uses TRBV7-8 with TRBJ2-3; 7 bases fit TRBD2. After removal of 4 bases from V and 4 bases from J, the junction contained 8 bases not matched to a gene. Germline V gives CDR1 SGHVS, CDR2 FQNEAQ. This CDR3 is built from 15 residues. CDR3 DNA: TGTGCCAGCAGCTACAGGACTAGTAGGTCAGATACGCAGTATTTT. The encoded protein is CASSYRTSRSDTQYF. The full variable domain, with the rest looked up from reference TRBV7-8 and TRBJ2-3, is GAGVSQSPRYKVAKRGQDVALRCDPISGHVSLFWYQQALGQGPEFLTYFQNEAQLDKSGLPSDRFFAERPEGSVSTLKIQRTQQEDSAVYLCASSYRTSRSDTQYFGPGTRLTVL.

This clonotype was seen a handful of times. V is TRBV6-2 or TRBV6-3 and J is TRBJ2-3; D gene uncertain. In germline, CDR1 is MNHEY, CDR2 SVGEGT. V was cut by 6 bases and J by 2 bases, with 21 bases left in between. The CDR3 is 17 amino acids. Here the CDR3 reads CASSLTPYIDFTDTQYF. DNA of the CDR3: TGTGCCAGCAGCCTCACCCCCTATATTGACTTCACAGATACGCAGTATTTT.

Ten or more counts support this clonotype. The chain recombines TRBV12-3 or TRBV12-4 with TRBJ2-1; D not resolved. Trimming took off 5 bases at V and 6 bases at J, with 8 bases between the two ends. The CDR3 contains 12 residues. Here the CDR3 reads CASSRPRNEQFF. In DNA form, the CDR3 reads TGTGCCAGCAGTAGGCCTCGCAATGAGCAGTTCTTC.

This clonotype was recorded at least ten times. In DNA, the CDR3 is TGCAGCGTGGCGACAGGGTCCTACGAGCAGTACTTC. Its protein is CSVATGSYEQYF. This chain links TRBV29-1 with TRBJ2-7; TRBD1 agrees at 7 bases. V gave up 6 bases and J gave up 1 base; unmatched junction bases: 3. Germline-derived CDR1 and CDR2 are SQVTM and ANQGSEA. This CDR3 is built from 12 residues.

The CDR3: CSAERVGRYNEQFF. The CDR3 region has the DNA TGCAGCGCCGAAAGGGTAGGACGCTACAATGAGCAGTTCTTC. The J gene is TRBJ2-1, the V gene TRBV29-1; D remains unclear. The germline CDR1 and CDR2 sequences are SQVTM and ANQGSEA. Trimming took off 7 bases at V and 3 bases at J, with 16 bases between the two ends. The CDR3 contains 14 residues.

The chain joins TRBV25-1 to TRBJ2-1, with D uncertain. The CDR3 is 15 amino acids. V was trimmed by 3 bases and J by 6 bases, leaving 15 bases between them. CDR1 and CDR2 from the germline V gene are MGHDK and SYGVNS. The CDR3: CASSEVGLVVNEQFF. Here the CDR3 DNA reads TGTGCCAGCAGTGAGGTGGGTCTAGTGGTCAATGAGCAGTTCTTC.

The genes are TRBV6-5 and TRBJ1-1; a possible D gene is TRBD1 (5 bases). The V end was cut by 0 bases, the J end by 1 base, with 12 bases between. The CDR3 loop spans 16 amino acids. The germline V gene encodes CDR1 MNHEY and CDR2 SVGAGI. This CDR3 reads CASSYSGTGGNTEAFF. The CDR3 DNA follows: TGTGCCAGCAGTTACTCGGGGACGGGGGGGAACACTGAAGCTTTCTTT.

The rearrangement uses TRBV9 and TRBJ2-5; TRBD2 matches 10 bases. After removal of 0 bases from V and 5 bases from J, the junction contained 4 bases not matched to a gene. The germline V gene has CDR1 SGDLS and CDR2 YYNGEE. The CDR3 loop spans 15 amino acids. CDR3 in DNA: TGTGCCAGCAGCGTAGATTCTAGCGGGAGTGAGACCCAGTACTTC. The encoded protein is CASSVDSSGSETQYF.

The table lists this clonotype with a few counts. The genes are TRBV19 and TRBJ1-1, with 8 bases identical to TRBD1. The CDR3 loop spans 15 amino acids. V dropped 5 bases and J dropped 1; count of bases not matched to a gene: 6. In germline, CDR1 is LNHDA, CDR2 SQIVND (reference sequence). CDR3 residues: CASSPGTGANTEAFF. The CDR3 DNA reads as TGTGCCAGTAGTCCAGGGACAGGCGCGAACACTGAAGCTTTCTTT.

This clonotype was recorded many times. This chain connects TRBV20-1 to TRBJ1-5; D remains unclear. Germline-derived CDR1 and CDR2 are DFQATT and SNEGSKA (reference sequence). The CDR3 sequence is 14 residues long. The V gene lost 3 bases and the J gene lost 1 base, with 10 bases spanning the gap. The CDR3 DNA reads as TGCAGTGCTAGGGCCTATGAGAGCAATCAGCCCCAGCATTTT. Protein: CSARAYESNQPQHF.

In the case of this clonotype: A read error may be the cause here, since a much bigger clone is one base away. The conserved final phenylalanine or tryptophan is absent from the CDR3, which likely points to a read error. This chain links TRBV19 with TRBJ2-3; TRBD1 is a possible D gene (6 bases). The CDR3 covers 14 residues. Between the trimmed V and J ends, which lost 6 bases and 2 bases, there was a span of 12 bases. Germline CDR1 is LNHDA and CDR2 is SQIVND (reference sequence). The CDR3 protein is CASSQTGVTDTQYL. The CDR3 region has the DNA TGTGCCAGTAGCCAGACAGGAGTCACAGATACGCAGTATCTT.

This clonotype came up many times. The chain employs TRBV29-1 and TRBJ2-2; D is unresolved. Trimming shortened V by 2 bases and J by 5 bases, and 6 bases separated the two germline ends. Germline-derived CDR1 and CDR2 are SQVTM and ANQGSEA. This CDR3 has 12 residues. Here the CDR3 DNA reads TGCAGCGTTGAAAAAGATACCGGGGAGCTGTTTTTT. Residues: CSVEKDTGELFF.

This clonotype came up a few times. The V and J genes are TRBV10-2 and TRBJ2-5; weak D call: TRBD2 (6 bases). Trimming cost V 6 bases and J 5 bases, with 16 bases left between them. CDR3 length: 14 residues. Germline CDR1 reads WSHSY; CDR2 reads SAAADI. The CDR3 bases are TGCGCCAGCAGATCCGGAGGAGGGTTGGAGACCCAGTACTTC. It specifies CASRSGGGLETQYF.

This clonotype occurred a few times. The CDR3 loop is CASSPTLGQGMNTEAFF. The CDR3 nucleotides are TGTGCCAGCAGTCCGACCCTAGGACAGGGTATGAACACTGAAGCTTTCTTT. The rearrangement links TRBV12-3 or TRBV12-4 to TRBJ1-1, with 8 bases lining up with TRBD1. The CDR3 extends over 17 amino acids. The J segment lost 0 bases and the V segment lost 5 bases, leaving 11 bases of the junction unmatched.

A few counts support this clonotype. This chain joins TRBV12-3 or TRBV12-4 and TRBJ2-3; 7 bases are shared with TRBD2. V shed 6 bases and J 0 bases; nucleotides not matched to a gene: 9. The CDR3 runs 16 residues. CDR3 amino acids: CASSHLGTTSTDTQYF. The CDR3 DNA sequence: TGTGCCAGCAGCCACCTAGGGACTACTAGCACAGATACGCAGTATTTT.

The chain is built from TRBV4-1 and TRBJ2-3, with D perhaps TRBD2 (7 bases). The germline V gene has CDR1 MGHRA and CDR2 YSYEKL. CDR3 size: 18 residues. With 1 base removed from V and 9 bases from J, the gap between germline ends came to 26 bases. The CDR3 DNA is TGCGCCAGCAGCCAAGGTTGGGCGGGGGCCCTAACTACCCAGACGCAGTATTTT. It yields the protein CASSQGWAGALTTQTQYF.